One sample yielded the 17 T cell receptor beta chains listed below, sequenced in a study of blood T cell repertoires in COVID-19. The protocol was immunoSEQ multiplex PCR, while the TCRdb copy is restricted to in-frame clones and leaves out a portion. The table records a few hundred thousand clones, around 89% of them present only once. The sample was peripheral blood. Receptor source: a woman in her twenties or thirties with COVID-19, enrolled during active disease.

This clone appeared a single time. This rearrangement joins TRBV2 to TRBJ1-6; D remains ambiguous. V was clipped by 1 base and J by 10 bases, with 14 bases between them. CDR1 and CDR2 from the germline V gene are SNHLY and FYNNEI. This CDR3 is built from 15 residues. In DNA form, the CDR3 reads TGTGCCAGCAGTGAAGGGTACCGAGGCGTATCACCCCTCCACTTT. It encodes CASSEGYRGVSPLHF. Looking up the rest from reference TRBV2 and TRBJ1-6 gives the full variable domain: EPEVTQTPSHQVTQMGQEVILRCVPISNHLYFYWYRQILGQKVEFLVSFYNNEISEKSEIFDDQFSVERPDGSNFTLKIRSTKLEDSAMYFCASSEGYRGVSPLHFGNGTRLTVT.

The chain has TRBV4-3 and TRBJ1-3, with D perhaps matching TRBD1 (5 bases). The CDR3 runs 15 residues. Trimming cost V 0 bases and J 2 bases, with 8 bases left between them. Germline lookup yields CDR1 LGHNA and CDR2 YSLEER. The CDR3 here is CASSQERGAGNTIYF. The CDR3 DNA reads as TGCGCCAGCAGCCAAGAGCGGGGGGCTGGAAACACCATATATTTT.

V and J are TRBV5-1 and TRBJ1-1, with 7 bases aligning to TRBD1. Trimming took 3 bases from V and 4 from J; bases not matched to a gene: 12. Germline lookup yields CDR1 SGHRS and CDR2 YFSETQ. The CDR3 contains 16 residues. The chain's CDR3 is CASSWRGYQGGTEAFF. The CDR3 nucleotides are TGCGCCAGCAGCTGGAGGGGTTACCAGGGGGGCACTGAAGCTTTCTTT. Variable domain in full (rest from reference TRBV5-1 and TRBJ1-1): KAGVTQTPRYLIKTRGQQVTLSCSPISGHRSVSWYQQTPGQGLQFLFEYFSETQRNKGNFPGRFSGRQFSNSRSEMNVSTLELGDSALYLCASSWRGYQGGTEAFFGQGTRLTVV.

The V gene is TRBV11-2, the J gene TRBJ2-5, with D unclear. The CDR3 is made up of 14 amino acids. V was trimmed by 2 bases and J by 5 bases, leaving 12 bases between them. Germline V gene sequence: CDR1 SGHAT, CDR2 FQNNGV. CDR3 DNA: TGTGCCAGCAGCTTATTTGCGGCGCACGAGACCCAGTACTTC. Encoded protein: CASSLFAAHETQYF.

In this sample, this clone turned up a few times. The V and J genes are TRBV3-1 (or the pseudogene TRBV3-2) and TRBJ1-6, with TRBD1 matching over 9 bases. Germline V gene lookup returns CDR1 LGHDT and CDR2 YNNKEL (reference sequence). The V segment lost 4 bases and the J segment 8 bases; nucleotides outside the gene matches: 6. This CDR3 has 15 amino acids. CDR3 coding DNA: TGTGCCAGCAGCCGGGAGGGGACAGGGTATTCACCCCTCCACTTT. It is translated as CASSREGTGYSPLHF.

This chain uses TRBV10-3 with TRBJ1-3, with D uncertain. The CDR3 is made up of 15 amino acids. The V gene lost 7 bases and the J gene lost 0 bases, with 13 bases spanning the gap. The germline gives CDR1 ENHRY, CDR2 SYGVKD. In DNA, the CDR3 is TGTGCCATCACCGACCGACTAAGCTCTGGAAACACCATATATTTT. Translation gives CAITDRLSSGNTIYF.

The chain links TRBV7-2 to TRBJ2-1; 10 bases agree with TRBD2. Trimming removed 3 bases from V and 7 bases from J; junction bases left unmatched: 9. The CDR3 is made up of 16 amino acids. Germline V gene lookup returns CDR1 SGHTA and CDR2 FQGNSA. This CDR3 reads CASSLASGGAINEQFF. The CDR3 nucleotides are TGTGCCAGCAGCTTGGCCAGCGGGGGGGCCATTAATGAGCAGTTCTTC.

The V and J genes are TRBV5-1 and TRBJ1-4; 8 bases are a match to TRBD1. Per germline, CDR1 SGHRS and CDR2 YFSETQ. CDR3 length: 18 amino acids. V dropped 2 bases and J dropped 2; count of bases not matched to a gene: 11. The CDR3 spells CASSLEPGGLPTNEKLFF. In DNA form, the CDR3 reads TGCGCCAGCAGCTTAGAACCAGGGGGCCTTCCGACTAATGAAAAACTGTTTTTT.

V is TRBV11-2 and J is TRBJ1-2, with D perhaps TRBD1 (6 bases). Trimming cost V 5 bases and J 2 bases, with 9 bases left between them. The CDR3 extends over 13 amino acids. Germline lookup yields CDR1 SGHAT and CDR2 FQNNGV. The CDR3 nucleotides read TGTGCCAGCAGCAGACAGGCAAACTATGGCTACACCTTC. The encoded protein is CASSRQANYGYTF.

The chain carries TRBV4-3 and TRBJ2-1; D call uncertain. From germline, CDR1 is LGHNA and CDR2 YSLEER. This CDR3 has 15 residues. V was shortened by 0 bases and J by 3 bases, with 9 bases between the two germline ends. The CDR3 bases are TGCGCCAGCAGCCAAGATTCAGGAAGCTACAATGAGCAGTTCTTC. Translation gives CASSQDSGSYNEQFF.

The chain recombines TRBV29-1 with TRBJ1-5; possibly TRBD1 for D (6 bases). Germline V gene data show CDR1 as SQVTM and CDR2 as ANQGSEA. V was shortened by 7 bases and J by 1 base, with 14 bases between the two germline ends. The length of the CDR3 is 14 residues. For the CDR3, the DNA is TGCAGCGCCGCCGCAGGGGTAAGCAATCAGCCCCAGCATTTT. This sequence encodes CSAAAGVSNQPQHF.

The rearrangement links TRBV13 to TRBJ1-2; D gene uncertain. The CDR3 totals 16 residues. V gave up 0 bases and J gave up 1 base, with 12 bases separating them. Looked up from germline, CDR1 is PRHDT and CDR2 is FYEKMQ (reference sequence). The CDR3: CASSLGLQSVNYGYTF. In DNA form, the CDR3 reads TGTGCCAGCAGCTTAGGCCTACAGTCGGTTAACTATGGCTACACCTTC.

This clone has only a few counts. CDR3: CASSRSSYEQYF. DNA for the CDR3: TGCGCCAGCAGCCGGAGCTCCTACGAGCAGTACTTC. The chain couples TRBV10-1 to TRBJ2-7; D is ambiguous. Germline V gene sequence: CDR1 WNHNN, CDR2 SYGVQD (reference sequence). This CDR3 contains 12 residues. Between the trimmed V and J ends, which lost 6 bases and 0 bases, there was a span of 6 bases.

This clone was counted once. V usage is TRBV28 and J usage is TRBJ2-5; 7 bases are shared with TRBD1. V lost 6 bases and J lost 5; bases outside the gene matches: 9. Germline V gives CDR1 MDHEN, CDR2 SYDVKM. This CDR3 contains 14 residues. CDR3 in amino acids: CASRPTGAGETQYF. The DNA for the CDR3 is TGTGCCAGCAGGCCCACAGGGGCTGGGGAGACCCAGTACTTC.

The chain combines TRBV5-4 with TRBJ2-3; 12 nucleotides line up with TRBD2. This CDR3 region has 16 residues. Looked up from germline, CDR1 is SGHNT and CDR2 is YYREEE (reference sequence). V was pared by 4 bases and J by 5 bases, with 8 bases of the junction left unmatched. The DNA for the CDR3 is TGTGCCAGCAGCCCCTTCTCGGGACTAGCGGGAGATACGCAGTATTTT. It codes for CASSPFSGLAGDTQYF.

The gene calls are TRBV7-9 and TRBJ2-3; 15 bases line up with TRBD2. CDR1 and CDR2 (germline): SEHNR, FQNEAQ (reference sequence). The ends lost 4 bases at V and 7 bases at J; junction bases unmatched: 15. This CDR3 has 19 residues. The CDR3 DNA reads as TGTGCCAGCAGCTCACCAAAGGAGGAGGGGACTAGCGGGAGGTATACGCAGTATTTT. It specifies CASSSPKEEGTSGRYTQYF.

The rearrangement links TRBV6-6 to TRBJ1-3; perhaps TRBD1 as D (6 bases). V dropped 2 bases and J dropped 4 bases, with 15 bases sitting between them. Germline values: CDR1 MNHNY, CDR2 SVGAGI (reference sequence). The CDR3 covers 16 residues. CDR3 coding DNA: TGTGCCAGCAGTTACGTTCCCAGGGGTATAGGAAACACCATATATTTT. It encodes CASSYVPRGIGNTIYF.